This TCR beta chain comes out of a study of blood T cell repertoires in COVID-19. Overall study context: Acute and convalescent COVID-19 specimens originated in the United States, Italy and Spain. Nucleic acid was either cDNA or gDNA, and it came from T cells, B-cell-depleted T cells, or PBMCs.

Germline V lookup: CDR1 SGHVS, CDR2 FQNEAQ. Trimming left V 4 bases short and J 1 base short, with 7 bases between. The CDR3 runs to 13 residues. The repertoire was sequenced with immunoSEQ multiplex PCR; TCRdb's copy has only in-frame clones and lacks some. The sample contains fewer than 150,000 clones, more than 70% of which appear only once. The rearrangement joins TRBV7-8 to TRBJ1-1; D call uncertain. Specimen: peripheral blood. The origin of this receptor is a human donor in a cohort sampled during active COVID-19. The CDR3 spells CASSSPGNTEAFF. Here the CDR3 DNA reads TGTGCCAGCAGCTCCCCCGGGAACACTGAAGCTTTCTTT.